A selection of T cell receptor beta chains follows, all from one sample in a study of blood T cell repertoires in COVID-19. Clones were read by immunoSEQ multiplex PCR, and TCRdb kept only the in-frame ones, dropping some. The top ten clones hold 15% of a sample with 75,000 to 100,000 clones, approximately 90% of them seen once. Sequenced: peripheral blood. These receptor sequences come from a human donor in a cohort sampled during active COVID-19. Each CDR3 is given without its conserved first and last residue. Fields, in order: V gene, CDR3 protein.

V gene: TRBV28; CDR3 protein: ASSLWDRGDQPQH
V gene: TRBV19; CDR3 protein: ASISSGGYNEQF
V gene: TRBV6-1; CDR3 protein: ASSEFRSYEQY
V gene: TRBV14; CDR3 protein: ASSPRRGVVKQY
V gene: TRBV9; CDR3 protein: ASSVTGTGVYEQY
V gene: TRBV6-4; CDR3 protein: ASSAGAEFSRLGGYT
V gene: TRBV27; CDR3 protein: ASRFTAGVYEQY
V gene: TRBV7-8; CDR3 protein: ASSPGTSGIGTDTQY
V gene: TRBV6-6; CDR3 protein: ASSYSQVSYEQY
V gene: TRBV5-6; CDR3 protein: ASSGGTVNSPLH
V gene: TRBV28; CDR3 protein: ASSPLISGYTYEQY
V gene: TRBV12-3/TRBV12-4; CDR3 protein: ASSLKGRGPAF
V gene: TRBV2; CDR3 protein: ASTTGTSEYNEQF
V gene: TRBV3-1/TRBV3-2; CDR3 protein: ASSRVKGTSGGGTDTQY
V gene: TRBV13; CDR3 protein: ASSLGRRTKGYT
V gene: TRBV30; CDR3 protein: AWTGMGAGYNEQF
V gene: TRBV10-3; CDR3 protein: AIGAGPATGELF
V gene: TRBV15; CDR3 protein: ATSRDPADDGYT
V gene: TRBV7-6; CDR3 protein: ASSSPGGGYYGYT
V gene: TRBV27; CDR3 protein: ASSFIPEYGYT
V gene: TRBV7-9; CDR3 protein: ASTLDLTYEQY
V gene: TRBV19; CDR3 protein: ASSITHTGGYT
V gene: TRBV2; CDR3 protein: ASSPSLLAGGPKDTQY
V gene: TRBV29-1; CDR3 protein: SVLAGGPSHEQY
V gene: TRBV13; CDR3 protein: ASLTSWDRGLGGYT
V gene: TRBV7-2; CDR3 protein: ASSLDAVQGQF
V gene: TRBV30; CDR3 protein: AWSGRDYNSPLH
V gene: TRBV12-3/TRBV12-4; CDR3 protein: ASSLAQNQPQH
V gene: TRBV5-5; CDR3 protein: ASSLAPGSSPLH
V gene: TRBV7-9; CDR3 protein: ASSRGHRGAIQY
V gene: TRBV11-2; CDR3 protein: ASSVTGSVTEAF
V gene: TRBV6-5; CDR3 protein: ASRDRLLAF
V gene: TRBV4-1; CDR3 protein: ASSRQVDSNQPQH
V gene: TRBV18; CDR3 protein: ASSSQQGAGTEAF
V gene: TRBV9; CDR3 protein: ASSVGEAKNIQY
V gene: TRBV7-3; CDR3 protein: ASSPQVGATYEQY
V gene: TRBV5-4; CDR3 protein: ASSPGLADYNEQF
V gene: TRBV6-6; CDR3 protein: ASTGQANYGYT
V gene: TRBV6-5; CDR3 protein: ASRLTFSFSEKLF
V gene: TRBV13; CDR3 protein: ASSPKMTGWGGYT
V gene: TRBV10-3; CDR3 protein: AISEQGADGYT
V gene: TRBV27; CDR3 protein: ASSLSGGNSPLH
V gene: TRBV29-1; CDR3 protein: SATWGGTEQY
V gene: TRBV5-8; CDR3 protein: ASSLRGGASDKNEQF
V gene: TRBV7-3; CDR3 protein: ASSPGVRETQY
V gene: TRBV10-2; CDR3 protein: ASSEGDTAY